A single sample gave rise to the 25 T cell receptor beta chains below, sequenced in a study of circulating and synovial CD4+ cells in juvenile arthritis. Clones were sequenced by immunoSEQ multiplex PCR, and TCRdb holds only the in-frame ones, with some missing. The profile covers 14,000 or so clones, with roughly 88% appearing a single time and approximately 3.3% taken by the ten largest. Specimen: CD4+ T cells from synovial fluid. The receptors shown here come from a human patient with juvenile idiopathic arthritis. Some clones in this sample may be carry-over from other donors' samples.

The chain recombines TRBV5-1 with TRBJ1-5; 7 nucleotides align to TRBD1. The germline CDR1 and CDR2 sequences are SGHRS and YFSETQ. CDR3 length: 14 residues. J gave up 6 bases and V 4 bases, and 7 bases lay outside the gene matches. CDR3: CASSQGGGGQPQHF. The DNA for the CDR3 is TGCGCCAGCAGCCAAGGGGGCGGCGGTCAGCCCCAGCATTTT.

This rearrangement joins TRBV6-1 to TRBJ2-4, with TRBD1 identical over 9 bases. CDR3 length: 13 amino acids. Trimming cost V 6 bases and J 5 bases; bases outside gene matches: 2. Per the germline V gene, CDR1 is MNHNS and CDR2 is SASEGT. The CDR3 DNA follows: TGTGCCAGCAGGACAGGGGGTGAAAACATTCAGTACTTC. Amino acids: CASRTGGENIQYF.

The CDR3 bases are TGCAGCGTTGAAGTTCAAGGCGGAGGGAACACCGGGGAGCTGTTTTTT. Its translation is CSVEVQGGGNTGELFF. The chain carries TRBV29-1 and TRBJ2-2; D might be TRBD2 (5 bases). Between the trimmed V and J ends, which lost 1 base and 1 base, there was a span of 13 bases. The CDR3 runs 16 residues. Germline V gives CDR1 SQVTM, CDR2 ANQGSEA.

There are a few counts of this clone. The CDR3 spells CASSLAREETQYF. The DNA for the CDR3 is TGTGCCAGCAGCTTAGCAAGAGAAGAGACCCAGTACTTC. The chain links TRBV7-8 to TRBJ2-5; D call uncertain. The V and J ends lost 0 bases and 3 bases respectively, with 5 bases between them. The CDR3 loop spans 13 amino acids. Germline CDR1 and CDR2: SGHVS and FQNEAQ.

The chain is built from TRBV5-1 and TRBJ1-5, with D perhaps TRBD1 (6 bases). Germline V gene lookup returns CDR1 SGHRS and CDR2 YFSETQ. This CDR3 comprises 14 residues. Trimming stripped 0 bases from V and 7 bases from J, with 11 bases between. CDR3 sequence (DNA): TGCGCCAGCAGCTTGGCACAGGGCGAACAGCCCCAGCATTTT. This encodes CASSLAQGEQPQHF.

The rearrangement links TRBV15 to TRBJ2-7, with 8 bases that match TRBD1. Germline CDR1 is LNHNV and CDR2 is YYDKDF (reference sequence). The CDR3 loop spans 17 amino acids. V shed 3 bases, J shed 4 bases, and the junction held 14 bases outside the gene matches. Here the CDR3 DNA reads TGTGCCACCAGCAGTTCGAGATCCCGGGACAGGTTGTACGAGCAGTACTTC. This sequence encodes CATSSSRSRDRLYEQYF.

This clone was detected a few times. This chain links TRBV5-6 with TRBJ1-3; D perhaps matches TRBD1 (6 bases). CDR3 length: 13 residues. Trimming shortened V by 5 bases and J by 8 bases, and 14 bases separated the two germline ends. Germline V gives CDR1 SGHDT, CDR2 YYEEEE. The chain's CDR3 is CASRTGHGDTIYF. CDR3 bases: TGTGCCAGCAGGACGGGACATGGTGACACCATATATTTT.

The chain employs TRBV18 and TRBJ2-3; tentatively, D is TRBD2 (6 bases). The CDR3 length is 14 residues. Looked up from germline, CDR1 is KGHSH and CDR2 is LQKENI. V was pared by 0 bases and J by 5 bases, with 9 bases between. The chain's CDR3 is CASSPPLGGDTQYF. The DNA of the CDR3 is TGTGCCAGCTCACCACCCCTGGGGGGAGATACGCAGTATTTT.

This chain joins TRBV29-1 and TRBJ2-5; 11 bases are a match to TRBD1. The CDR3 contains 15 residues. Germline V CDR1 and CDR2: SQVTM, ANQGSEA. V lost 0 bases and J lost 5; bases outside the gene matches: 5. The CDR3 coding sequence is TGCAGCGTTGAAGAAGGACAGGGGGCTTTGGAGACCCAGTACTTC. This gives the protein CSVEEGQGALETQYF.

This rearrangement joins TRBV15 to TRBJ2-5, with D unresolved. The better agreement between TRBJ2-7 and the DNA end casts doubt on the J call. From germline, CDR1 is LNHNV and CDR2 YYDKDF (reference sequence). The CDR3 runs 15 residues. The CDR3 sequence: CATSRDLSPSYEQYF. CDR3 nucleotide sequence: TGTGCCACCAGCAGAGATCTAAGCCCTTCCTACGAGCAGTACTTC.

In its sample, this clone was seen once. This chain joins TRBV25-1 and TRBJ2-1, with TRBD1 matching 8 bases. The CDR3 is made up of 13 amino acids. Germline V gives CDR1 MGHDK, CDR2 SYGVNS. Losses at the gene ends were 5 bases for V and 8 bases for J; bases not matched to a gene: 5. The CDR3 sequence: CASSWTGLDEQFF. CDR3 in DNA: TGTGCCAGCAGTTGGACAGGGCTAGATGAGCAGTTCTTC.

The rearrangement joins TRBV9 to TRBJ1-4; D perhaps matches TRBD1 (5 bases). The ends were cut back, 4 bases at V and 6 bases at J, with 22 bases in the middle. This CDR3 spans 17 amino acids. Germline assignment: CDR1 SGDLS and CDR2 YYNGEE. The CDR3 coding sequence is TGTGCCAGCAGCCCCCATTTTGGTGGACACAATTATGAAAAACTGTTTTTT. Its translation: CASSPHFGGHNYEKLFF.

This chain uses TRBV7-2 with TRBJ2-7; D not certain. Per germline, CDR1 SGHTA and CDR2 FQGNSA. CDR3 length: 13 amino acids. V was cut by 4 bases and J by 5 bases, with 12 bases left in between. DNA of the CDR3: TGTGCCAGCAGCTCACGCCTCGAGGACGAGCAGTACTTC. It yields the protein CASSSRLEDEQYF.

As regards this clone: No DNA is shown, since the ends of the CDR3 on it are uncertain; the CDR3 is the one TCRdb lists. This CDR3 reads CTSSTSTGLDYEQYF. The chain links TRBV27 to TRBJ2-7; TRBD1, the table's D call, was not compared with the DNA. Germline CDR1 is MNHEY and CDR2 is SMNVEV (reference sequence). The CDR3 is 15 amino acids long, termini counted.

In regard to this clone: This sample includes further DNA sequences coding for the same CDR3. J is TRBJ2-5 and V is TRBV30, with D possibly TRBD2 on 6 matching bases. Germline V lookup: CDR1 GTSNPN, CDR2 SVGIG (reference sequence). Trimming pared 2 bases from V and 5 bases from J, leaving 9 bases between. The CDR3 spans 12 residues. CDR3 bases: TGTGCCTGGAGTCCTGGAGGGGAGACCCAGTACTTC. Translating gives CAWSPGGETQYF.

In DNA form, the CDR3 reads TGTGCCAGCAGCCTGAATTACCGGGACAGCCTTTATGGCTACACCTTC. Translated: CASSLNYRDSLYGYTF. This chain uses TRBV4-2 with TRBJ1-2; 7 nucleotides match TRBD1. Germline lookup yields CDR1 LGHNA and CDR2 YNFKEQ. The CDR3 sequence is 16 residues long. V trimming: 4 bases; J trimming: 5 bases; junction bases outside the gene matches: 13.

This chain uses TRBV21-1 with TRBJ1-5; TRBD1 was called by the table and not checked on the DNA. TRBV21-1 is deemed a pseudogene. This CDR3 is 9 amino acids long. The CDR3 is CADNQPQHF. CDR3 nucleotides: TGTGCCGACAACCAGCCCCAGCATTTT.

The CDR3 is CASSVGPSSYEQYF. CDR3 nucleotide sequence: TGTGCCAGCAGCGTAGGCCCTAGCTCCTACGAGCAGTACTTC. The chain recombines TRBV9 with TRBJ2-7; D gene unclear. Trimming left V 0 bases short and J 0 bases short, with 7 bases between. The CDR3 has 14 residues. Germline V CDR1 and CDR2: SGDLS, YYNGEE.

In its sample, this clone was seen once. The rearrangement uses TRBV19 and TRBJ2-2, with 9 bases lining up with TRBD1. The germline V gene encodes CDR1 LNHDA and CDR2 SQIVND (reference sequence). The CDR3 spans 14 residues. Trimming at V came to 10 bases and at J to 4 bases, leaving 7 bases not matched to a gene. CDR3 coding DNA: TGTGCCACCCGGGACAGGGTGGCCACCGGGGAGCTGTTTTTT. This gives the protein CATRDRVATGELFF.

The chain uses TRBV7-8 and TRBJ2-5, with D possibly TRBD1 on 6 matching bases. Germline CDR1 and CDR2: SGHVS and FQNEAQ. The CDR3 loop spans 14 amino acids. Trimming pared 5 bases from V and 5 bases from J, leaving 15 bases between. DNA for the CDR3: TGTGCCAGCAGCCCGCAGGGCCAGGGGGAGACCCAGTACTTC. As protein: CASSPQGQGETQYF.

The genes are TRBV6-5 and TRBJ1-1, with D possibly TRBD1 on 6 matching bases. The germline V gene encodes CDR1 MNHEY and CDR2 SVGAGI. V lost 0 bases to trimming and J lost 7 bases, with 9 bases between them. This CDR3 is 13 amino acids long. CDR3 in DNA: TGTGCCAGCAGTTACTCAGGGGGAGATGAAGCTTTCTTT. Residues: CASSYSGGDEAFF.

In the case of this clone: Distinct nucleotide sequences in the sample also encode this CDR3. The V gene is TRBV5-4, the J gene TRBJ1-6, with D perhaps matching TRBD1 (5 bases). The V and J ends lost 0 bases and 4 bases respectively, with 11 bases between them. CDR1 is SGHNT, CDR2 YYREEE, per germline (reference sequence). CDR3 size: 16 residues. The CDR3 loop reads CASSLAGGLYNSPLHF. Written as DNA, the CDR3 is TGTGCCAGCAGCTTGGCCGGGGGTTTGTATAATTCACCCCTCCACTTT. The full variable domain, with the rest looked up from reference TRBV5-4 and TRBJ1-6, is ETGVTQSPTHLIKTRGQQVTLRCSSQSGHNTVSWYQQALGQGPQFIFQYYREEENGRGNFPPRFSGLQFPNYSSELNVNALELDDSALYLCASSLAGGLYNSPLHFGNGTRLTVT.

This clone turned up a few times. This chain links TRBV30 with TRBJ1-1; TRBD1 aligns across 9 bases. The CDR3 spans 12 residues. J was trimmed by 10 bases and V by 8 bases; bases with no gene match: 11. Germline V gene lookup returns CDR1 GTSNPN and CDR2 SVGIG (reference sequence). The CDR3 sequence is CAGITGGVAAFF. As DNA, the CDR3 is TGTGCCGGAATCACAGGGGGCGTTGCAGCTTTCTTT.

The V gene is TRBV19, the J gene TRBJ1-6, with D hard to call. There are 15 residues in the CDR3. Trimming left V 3 bases short and J 8 bases short, with 14 bases between. The germline V gene encodes CDR1 LNHDA and CDR2 SQIVND (reference sequence). The CDR3 nucleotides are TGTGCCAGTAGTATCCGCGGGCCTGGGGATTCACCCCTCCACTTT. Translating it yields CASSIRGPGDSPLHF.

This rearrangement joins TRBV18 to TRBJ2-5; tentative D call: TRBD1 (6 bases). The CDR3 covers 12 residues. V was clipped by 6 bases and J by 1 base, with 6 bases between them. Germline V gives CDR1 KGHSH, CDR2 LQKENI. The DNA of the CDR3 is TGTGCCAGCTCGGACAGCCAAGAGACCCAGTACTTC. It codes for CASSDSQETQYF.